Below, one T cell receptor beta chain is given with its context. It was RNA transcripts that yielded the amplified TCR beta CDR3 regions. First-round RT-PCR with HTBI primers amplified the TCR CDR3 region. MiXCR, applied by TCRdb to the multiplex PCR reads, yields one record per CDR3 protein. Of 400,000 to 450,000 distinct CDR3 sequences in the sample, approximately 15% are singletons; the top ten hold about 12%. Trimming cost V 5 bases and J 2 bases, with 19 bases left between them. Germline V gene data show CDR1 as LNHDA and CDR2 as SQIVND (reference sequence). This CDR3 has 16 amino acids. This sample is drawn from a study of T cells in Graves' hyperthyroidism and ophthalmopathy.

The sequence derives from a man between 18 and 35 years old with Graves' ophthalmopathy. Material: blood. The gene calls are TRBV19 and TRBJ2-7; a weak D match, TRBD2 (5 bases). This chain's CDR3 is CASSPEKGRGAYEQYF. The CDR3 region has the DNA TGTGCCAGTAGTCCAGAAAAAGGACGGGGAGCCTACGAGCAGTACTTC.